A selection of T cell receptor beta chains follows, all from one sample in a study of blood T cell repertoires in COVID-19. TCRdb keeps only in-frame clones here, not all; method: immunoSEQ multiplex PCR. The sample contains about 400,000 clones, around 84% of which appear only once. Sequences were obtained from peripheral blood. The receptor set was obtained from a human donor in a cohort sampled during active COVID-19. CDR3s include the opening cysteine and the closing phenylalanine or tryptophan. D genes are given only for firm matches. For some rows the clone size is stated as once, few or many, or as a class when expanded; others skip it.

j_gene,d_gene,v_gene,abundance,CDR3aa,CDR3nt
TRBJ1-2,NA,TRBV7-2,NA,CAIRGGNYGYTF,TGTGCAATAAGAGGGGGAAACTATGGCTACACCTTC
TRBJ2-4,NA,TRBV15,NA,CATSRVYLNIQYF,TGTGCCACCAGCAGAGTTTATCTGAACATTCAGTACTTC
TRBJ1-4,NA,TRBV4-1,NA,CASSHIRGAGVEKLFF,TGCGCCAGCAGCCACATCCGGGGGGCCGGTGTTGAAAAACTGTTTTTT
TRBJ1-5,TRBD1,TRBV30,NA,CAWKGQGGNQPQHF,TGTGCCTGGAAGGGACAGGGAGGCAATCAGCCCCAGCATTTT
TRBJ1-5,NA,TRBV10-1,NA,CASCLEEYNQPQHF,TGCGCCAGCTGTTTAGAGGAGTACAATCAGCCCCAGCATTTT
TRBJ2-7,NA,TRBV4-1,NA,CASSQVASSYEQYF,TGCGCCAGCAGCCAAGTGGCTAGTTCCTACGAGCAGTACTTC
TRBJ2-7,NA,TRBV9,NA,CASSQRGFSYEQYF,TGTGCCAGCAGTCAAAGGGGCTTCTCCTACGAGCAGTACTTC
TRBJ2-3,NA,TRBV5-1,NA,CASSLEFGDTDTQYF,TGCGCCAGCAGCTTGGAGTTCGGGGACACAGATACGCAGTATTTT
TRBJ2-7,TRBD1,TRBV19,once,CASSTAGGQGAYEQYF,TGTGCCAGTAGTACGGCAGGGGGACAGGGAGCCTACGAGCAGTACTTC
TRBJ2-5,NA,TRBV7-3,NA,CASSFGSSQETQYF,TGTGCCAGCAGCTTCGGGAGCTCACAAGAGACCCAGTACTTC
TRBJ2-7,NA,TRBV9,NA,CASSPTPGQNEQYF,TGTGCCAGCAGTCCAACCCCCGGACAGAACGAGCAGTACTTC
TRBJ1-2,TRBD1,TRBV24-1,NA,CATRDRGRGGYTF,TGTGCCACCCGGGACAGGGGGCGCGGAGGCTACACCTTC
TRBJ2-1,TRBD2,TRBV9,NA,CASSVFGAGDTYNEQFF,TGTGCCAGCAGCGTTTTTGGGGCGGGGGATACCTACAATGAGCAGTTCTTC